This T cell receptor beta chain appears in the sequencing data of a study of blood T cell repertoires in COVID-19. In the study overall: COVID-19 samples, acute and convalescent, were from the United States, Italy and Spain. In each case, the material was cDNA or gDNA derived from T cells, B-cell-depleted T cells, or PBMCs.

This CDR3 comprises 15 residues. Germline assignment: CDR1 SGHKS and CDR2 YYEKEE (reference sequence). Trimming stripped 1 base from V and 3 bases from J, with 13 bases between. Authors' methods: Reference gene primer amplification gave estimated nucleated cell counts. Some clones are missing from TCRdb's copy, which holds only in-frame ones; the method was immunoSEQ multiplex PCR. The DNA gave D and trimming, while V, J and clone size come from that table. The table lists over 200,000 clones, roughly nine tenths of them singletons. The receptor's source is a man aged 40-55 years with active or convalescent COVID-19. The chain couples TRBV5-5 to TRBJ2-5; unclear D gene. Sequencing was carried out using peripheral blood. The CDR3 DNA reads TGTGCCAGCAGCTTGTGGGCAGCCCCAAAAGAGACCCAGTACTTC. Translating it yields CASSLWAAPKETQYF. The full variable domain, in which reference TRBV5-5 and TRBJ2-5 provide the parts outside the CDR3, is DAGVTQSPTHLIKTRGQQVTLRCSPISGHKSVSWYQQVLGQGPQFIFQYYEKEERGRGNFPDRFSARQFPNYSSELNVNALLLGDSALYLCASSLWAAPKETQYFGPGTRLLVL.